Listed below are T cell receptor beta chains from one sample, sequenced in a study of T cells in Graves' hyperthyroidism and ophthalmopathy. Using its own MiXCR run on the multiplex PCR reads, TCRdb lists one record per CDR3 protein. The sample includes 600,000 to 650,000 distinct CDR3 sequences, less than 25% of them seen just once. Material for sequencing was blood. All receptors derive from a man aged 25 to 40 with Graves' ophthalmopathy. Both conserved end residues are part of each CDR3. The order of the fields is D gene, V gene, J gene, clone size, CDR3 protein, CDR3 DNA. A D gene is named only where the DNA matches it firmly. Clone size is shown for a subset of rows, as once, few, many or a class of expanded clone.

>.|TRBV3-1|TRBJ1-4|many
CASSYFGEGEKLFF
TGTGCCAGCAGCTACTTCGGAGAGGGGGAAAAACTGTTTTTT
>.|TRBV11-2|TRBJ1-3|.
CASSPDRTGNTIYF
TGTGCCAGCAGCCCGGACCGGACTGGAAACACCATATATTTT
>TRBD2|TRBV18|TRBJ2-1|many
CASSPPTSGIGNEQFF
TGTGCCAGCTCACCACCGACTAGCGGGATCGGCAATGAGCAGTTCTTC
>.|TRBV24-1|TRBJ1-4|.
CATSDLQGPEEKLFF
TGTGCCACCAGTGATTTACAGGGCCCGGAGGAAAAACTGTTTTTT
>.|TRBV5-8|TRBJ1-1|.
CASSLVGGTTEAFF
TGTGCCAGCAGCTTGGTGGGGGGTACCACTGAAGCTTTCTTT
>.|TRBV19|TRBJ1-5|many
CASSIPVRFQPQHF
TGTGCCAGTAGTATCCCCGTCCGTTTCCAGCCCCAGCATTTT
>TRBD2|TRBV5-1|TRBJ2-7|few
CASSLPSGNTGEQYF
TGCGCCAGCAGCCTACCTAGCGGGAATACTGGCGAGCAGTACTTC
>.|TRBV19|TRBJ1-1|few
CASSMEGGRNTEAFF
TGTGCCAGTAGTATGGAGGGGGGCCGGAACACTGAAGCTTTCTTT
>.|TRBV29-1|TRBJ2-7|.
CSVRDWGNSYEQYF
TGCAGCGTTCGGGACTGGGGGAATTCCTACGAGCAGTACTTC
>.|TRBV7-8|TRBJ1-1|many
CASSLFRFEGTEAFF
TGTGCCAGCAGCTTATTTCGGTTTGAAGGAACTGAAGCTTTCTTT
>TRBD2|TRBV19|TRBJ2-3|.
CASGGLAGNPSNTDAQYF
TGTGCCAGTGGGGGACTAGCGGGGAATCCCTCCAACACAGATGCGCAGTATTTT
>TRBD1|TRBV28|TRBJ2-7|few
CASSVPGQGDYEQYF
TGTGCCAGCAGTGTCCCGGGACAGGGAGACTACGAGCAGTACTTC
>TRBD1|TRBV7-2|TRBJ2-7|many
CASSLDDYRGYEQYF
TGTGCCAGCAGCTTAGACGACTACAGGGGTTACGAGCAGTACTTC
>.|TRBV14|TRBJ2-1|.
CASSQVYGITYNEQFF
TGTGCCAGCAGCCAAGTCTACGGGATAACCTACAATGAGCAGTTCTTC
>.|TRBV20-1|TRBJ2-2|few
CSARGRVAGELFF
TGCAGTGCTAGAGGCCGAGTCGCGGGGGAGCTGTTTTTT
>TRBD2|TRBV2|TRBJ2-5|.
CASSEGSSGRGETQYF
TGTGCCAGCAGTGAAGGGTCTAGCGGGAGGGGAGAGACCCAGTACTTC
>TRBD2|TRBV12-3/TRBV12-4|TRBJ2-2|.
CASSLSASGSTGELFF
TGTGCCAGCAGTTTATCGGCTAGCGGGTCTACCGGGGAGCTGTTTTTT
>.|TRBV30|TRBJ1-5|few
CAWKRQIDSNQPQHF
TGTGCCTGGAAGCGGCAGATCGATAGCAATCAGCCCCAGCATTTT
>.|TRBV7-9|TRBJ2-6|few
CASDWGSGANVLTF
TGTGCCAGCGATTGGGGGTCCGGGGCCAACGTCCTGACTTTC
>.|TRBV6-1|TRBJ2-7|few
CASMEGQFYEQYF
TGTGCCAGCATGGAGGGACAATTCTACGAGCAGTACTTC
>TRBD2|TRBV9|TRBJ2-6|.
CASSAVGLAGSGANVLTF
TGTGCCAGCAGCGCCGTGGGACTAGCGGGCTCTGGGGCCAACGTCCTGACTTTC
>.|TRBV5-1|TRBJ1-1|many
CASRPAGANTEAFF
TGCGCCAGCAGGCCGGCTGGGGCAAACACTGAAGCTTTCTTT
>TRBD2|TRBV27|TRBJ2-1|.
CASSLSGAPYNEQFF
TGTGCCAGCAGTCTTAGCGGGGCCCCCTACAATGAGCAGTTCTTC
>TRBD1|TRBV29-1|TRBJ2-5|.
CSVSRQGIVETQYF
TGCAGCGTTTCCCGACAGGGTATAGTGGAGACCCAGTACTTC
>.|TRBV10-3|TRBJ1-4|.
CAIREATNEKLFF
TGTGCCATCAGAGAAGCAACTAATGAAAAACTGTTTTTT
>TRBD2|TRBV6-1|TRBJ2-7|many
CASSGLAGYEQYF
TGTGCCAGCAGTGGACTAGCGGGATACGAGCAGTACTTC
>.|TRBV18|TRBJ1-1|many
CASSTDSSNTEAFF
TGTGCCAGCTCAACGGACAGCTCCAACACTGAAGCTTTCTTT
>.|TRBV7-8|TRBJ1-5|few
CASSLLPYSNQPQHF
TGTGCCAGCAGCTTACTACCATATAGCAATCAGCCCCAGCATTTT
>.|TRBV6-2/TRBV6-3|TRBJ1-2|.
CASSYSRQFLGYTF
TGTGCCAGCAGTTACTCCCGACAGTTCCTGGGCTACACCTTC
>TRBD2|TRBV6-1|TRBJ2-7|many
CASRRTSGSGEQYF
TGTGCCAGCAGAAGGACTAGCGGGAGTGGAGAGCAGTACTTC
>.|TRBV28|TRBJ2-1|many
CASSSPKRAYNEQFF
TGTGCCAGCAGTTCTCCCAAGCGGGCCTACAATGAGCAGTTCTTC
>.|TRBV7-9|TRBJ1-1|.
CASSFDRKRTNTEAFF
TGTGCCAGCAGCTTTGACAGGAAGCGTACCAACACTGAAGCTTTCTTT
>TRBD1|TRBV6-2/TRBV6-3|TRBJ2-1|.
CASSYPTGGIYNEQFF
TGTGCCAGCAGTTACCCGACAGGGGGGATCTACAATGAGCAGTTCTTC
>TRBD2|TRBV10-3|TRBJ2-7|.
CAMGTSGKSYEQYF
TGTGCCATGGGGACTAGCGGGAAGTCCTACGAGCAGTACTTC
>.|TRBV6-5|TRBJ1-2|.
CASSYSWIPYGYTF
TGTGCCAGCAGTTACTCGTGGATTCCATATGGCTACACCTTC
>TRBD2|TRBV16|TRBJ2-7|few
CASSHPLRGGRGYEQYF
TGTGCCAGCAGCCACCCCTTGCGTGGCGGGAGGGGCTACGAGCAGTACTTC
>TRBD2|TRBV18|TRBJ2-4|.
CASSPPLAGGKNIQYF
TGTGCCAGCTCACCACCCCTAGCGGGAGGCAAAAACATTCAGTACTTC
>TRBD1|TRBV28|TRBJ2-1|.
CTSTPRGTGNNEQFF
TGTACCAGCACCCCTCGAGGGACAGGCAACAATGAGCAGTTCTTC